The rows below give T cell receptor beta chains drawn from one sample of a study of T cell clonotyping in hematopoietic cell transplantation. Sequenced by immunoSEQ multiplex PCR; TCRdb stores in-frame clones only, minus some. The data show 9,000 to 15,000 clones, under 50% seen once. The specimen sequenced was peripheral blood mononuclear cells. The receptors shown here come from a man in his forties or fifties in good health. Some clones in this sample may be carry-over from other donors' samples. Each CDR3 is given with its conserved first and last residue. Fields, in order: CDR3 DNA, CDR3 protein, J gene, V gene, D gene, clone size. A D gene is named only where the DNA matches it firmly. Clone size is shown for a subset of rows, as once, few, many or a class of expanded clone.

TGTGCCTGGAACCCAGGGGGCTATGGCTACACCTTC,CAWNPGGYGYTF,TRBJ1-2,TRBV30,TRBD1,few
TGCGCCAGCAGCTTGGAGCCAGGGCTCCCTGAAGCTTTCTTT,CASSLEPGLPEAFF,TRBJ1-1,TRBV5-1,-,few
TGTGCCACCGTTCAACCTCCCGGGAGCTACACCTTC,CATVQPPGSYTF,TRBJ1-2,TRBV27,-,-
TGTGCCAGCTTCTCGGGAGGCGCCTCTTCAGCAGATACGCAGTATTTT,CASFSGGASSADTQYF,TRBJ2-3,TRBV2,TRBD2,-
TGTGCCAGCAGCCGAAGGAGGCTAGCGGGGGACCGGGAGCAGTACTTC,CASSRRRLAGDREQYF,TRBJ2-7,TRBV7-2,TRBD2,-
TGTGCCAGTACCCCGGGAGGAGTGGACATTCAGTACTTC,CASTPGGVDIQYF,TRBJ2-4,TRBV19,TRBD2,-
TGCGCCAGCAGTGTGACTAGCGGGAACACCGGGGAGCTGTTTTTT,CASSVTSGNTGELFF,TRBJ2-2,TRBV10-2,TRBD2,-
TGTGCCAGCAGGAGTCAGGTCGAAACCGGGGAGCTGTTTTTT,CASRSQVETGELFF,TRBJ2-2,TRBV6-5,-,-
TGTGCCAGCAGCTTAGGGTTGGCGGGGACCCGGGGTGAGCAGTTCTTC,CASSLGLAGTRGEQFF,TRBJ2-1,TRBV11-3,-,-
TGTGCCTGGGGTCGCGGGAGGGCGGACACCGGGGAGCTGTTTTTT,CAWGRGRADTGELFF,TRBJ2-2,TRBV30,TRBD2,-
TGTGCCTGGAGTGTCGGCAGGTACAATGAGCAGTTCTTC,CAWSVGRYNEQFF,TRBJ2-1,TRBV30,-,large
TGTGCCAGCAGCTACCCCGGGACAGGGAATGGCTACACCTTC,CASSYPGTGNGYTF,TRBJ1-2,TRBV7-9,TRBD1,few
TGTGCCAGCAGTGGGACTTACTCCTACGAGCAGTACTTC,CASSGTYSYEQYF,TRBJ2-7,TRBV6-6,-,-
TGTGCCAGCAGTGATCAGGCGGGAGGCCCCTACGAGCAGTACTTC,CASSDQAGGPYEQYF,TRBJ2-7,TRBV6-1,TRBD2,-
TGTGCCAGCAGTTACTCCCCAGGGGTCCACTACGAGCAGTACTTC,CASSYSPGVHYEQYF,TRBJ2-7,TRBV6-5,-,-
TGTGCCAGCGGGCCCGGGGCCAACGTCCTGACTTTC,CASGPGANVLTF,TRBJ2-6,TRBV27,-,-
TGCGCCAGCAGCCAAGGACTAGTAGCCGAGCAGTACTTC,CASSQGLVAEQYF,TRBJ2-7,TRBV4-1,-,-
TGTGCCTGGAGTCGCTCACTGAACCAAGAGACCCAGTACTTC,CAWSRSLNQETQYF,TRBJ2-5,TRBV30,-,-
TGTGCCTGGAGTGTCAAGGGGGCGAGGGAGACCCAGTACTTC,CAWSVKGARETQYF,TRBJ2-5,TRBV30,TRBD1,-
TGTGCCTGGAGTGTTAGCTACGAGCAGTACTTC,CAWSVSYEQYF,TRBJ2-7,TRBV30,-,-
TGTGCCTGGCTCCGATACCTGACAGGGAACACTGAAGCTTTCTTT,CAWLRYLTGNTEAFF,TRBJ1-1,TRBV30,-,few
TGCGCCAGCAGCCAAGGGGTCAGCGGGAGATTCGACGAGCAGTACTTC,CASSQGVSGRFDEQYF,TRBJ2-7,TRBV4-1,TRBD2,-
TGTGCCAGCAGTGAATCCAGTCCCCCCCGGCCCCAGCATTTT,CASSESSPPRPQHF,TRBJ1-5,TRBV2,-,-
TGTGCCAGCAGTTACGGGAGCGAGCAGTACTTC,CASSYGSEQYF,TRBJ2-7,TRBV6-5,-,few
TGTGCCAGCAGCCCACGGCAGACGGGTCCAGATACGCAGTATTTT,CASSPRQTGPDTQYF,TRBJ2-3,TRBV14,-,few
TGTGCCAGCAGTTACTCCGGGTTCAATCAGCCCCAGCATTTT,CASSYSGFNQPQHF,TRBJ1-5,TRBV6-6,-,once
TGTGCCTGGAGTCCCGGGACGGTCTATGGCTACACCTTC,CAWSPGTVYGYTF,TRBJ1-2,TRBV30,-,-
TGTGCCAGCAGCCGCGGGGACAGTCAGGAGGAGACCCAGTACTTC,CASSRGDSQEETQYF,TRBJ2-5,TRBV7-9,-,-
TGTGCCTGGAGTGAGAGACATGAAGCTTTCTTT,CAWSERHEAFF,TRBJ1-1,TRBV30,-,-
TGTGCCAGCAGCGGAAAGGGGTCCGGGGAGCTGTTTTTT,CASSGKGSGELFF,TRBJ2-2,TRBV9,-,once
TGTGCCAGCTCCAGACTAGTGTCCGGGGAGCTGTTTTTT,CASSRLVSGELFF,TRBJ2-2,TRBV2,-,few
TGTGCCTGGAGTGTACTGAGCACTGAAGCTTTCTTT,CAWSVLSTEAFF,TRBJ1-1,TRBV30,-,few
TGTGCCAGCAGCTTCGGGTTCTACACTGAAGCTTTCTTT,CASSFGFYTEAFF,TRBJ1-1,TRBV5-6,-,few
TGCGGGGTGGAGGGAGAGTACGAGCAGTACTTC,CGVEGEYEQYF,TRBJ2-7,TRBV20-1,-,-
TGTGCCACCAGCAGAGAACTGCTTAGCGCGGGGAATGAGCAGTTCTTC,CATSRELLSAGNEQFF,TRBJ2-1,TRBV15,-,-
TGTGCCAGCAGTTTATCGGGGACAGTTTATGGCTACACCTTC,CASSLSGTVYGYTF,TRBJ1-2,TRBV27,TRBD1,medium-sized